These T cell receptor beta chains were read from a single sample in a study of CD8 T cells in ankylosing spondylitis. TCRdb reprocessed the 5' RACE reads with MiXCR, giving one entry per CDR3 protein. The repertoire holds roughly 400,000 distinct CDR3 sequences, with 20% to 25% as singletons. Sequenced: blood, either unsorted or a sorted T cell fraction (not recorded which). These receptors came from a male donor with ankylosing spondylitis. Both conserved end residues are part of each CDR3. D genes are given only for firm matches.

d_call v_call cdr3_aa
- TRBV4-1 CASSQGRVGLNSNQPQHF
TRBD2 TRBV7-9 CASSPRLAGYNEQFF
- TRBV7-2 CASSLVLRNNEQFF
- TRBV7-6 CASSLGGWGEEQYF
- TRBV20-1 CSARTPPGDEQFF
TRBD1 TRBV12-3/TRBV12-4 CASSLRGTGEGGYTF
- TRBV11-1 CASSFSISYEQYF
- TRBV27 CASRVGISSSYNEQFF
TRBD1 TRBV24-1 CATSDSLPGQGSGELFF
TRBD2 TRBV6-1 CASRLGLEQETQYF
- TRBV3-1 CASSQSSNTVNEQFF
- TRBV6-1 CASSPRGVLNTEAFF
TRBD1 TRBV9 CASSVDTGETQYF
- TRBV10-3 CAISDGSRETQYF
TRBD1 TRBV3-1 CASRETGGSYEQYF
- TRBV9 CATFGHECAYEQYF
- TRBV6-4 CASSEQGHVGELFF
- TRBV5-1 CASSRPSETQYF
TRBD2 TRBV5-1 CASSLGREGATYNEQFF
- TRBV7-6 CASTSGDEQFF
- TRBV28 CASSLLAGGETQYF
- TRBV5-1 CASSFRPGNEQFF
TRBD2 TRBV20-1 CSARVGTSGYNEQFF
TRBD1 TRBV29-1 CSVAGTGAGNTIYF
- TRBV9 CASSVGGTPGAYEQYF
TRBD1 TRBV28 CASSVIQGSTEAFF
- TRBV11-2 CASSAGTASYYGYTF
- TRBV27 CAALRNNEQFF
- TRBV9 CASSVGGGNQETQYF
- TRBV5-1 CASSLAQSAGETQYF
- TRBV7-9 CASSLFPSNQPQHF
- TRBV18 CASSQGRGPSSYEQYF
- TRBV14 CASSQSGFNQPQHF